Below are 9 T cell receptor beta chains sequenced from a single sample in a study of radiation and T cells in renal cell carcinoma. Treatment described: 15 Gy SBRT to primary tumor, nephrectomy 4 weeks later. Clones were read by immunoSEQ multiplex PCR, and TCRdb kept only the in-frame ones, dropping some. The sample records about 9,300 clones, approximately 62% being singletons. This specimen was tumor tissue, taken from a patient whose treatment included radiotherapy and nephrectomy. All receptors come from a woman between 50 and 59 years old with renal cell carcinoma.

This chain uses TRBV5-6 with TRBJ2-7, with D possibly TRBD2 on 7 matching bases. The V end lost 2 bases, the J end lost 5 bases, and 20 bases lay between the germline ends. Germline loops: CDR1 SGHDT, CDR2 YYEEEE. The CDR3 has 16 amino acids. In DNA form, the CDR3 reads TGTGCCAGCAGCTTTTTGGCTTTAACAGGGAGGGACGAGCAGTACTTC. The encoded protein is CASSFLALTGRDEQYF.

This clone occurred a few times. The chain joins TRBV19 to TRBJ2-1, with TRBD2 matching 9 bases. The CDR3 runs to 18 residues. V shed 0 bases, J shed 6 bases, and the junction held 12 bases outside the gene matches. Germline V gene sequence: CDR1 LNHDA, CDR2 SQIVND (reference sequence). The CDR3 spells CASSIDLASGELSNEQFF. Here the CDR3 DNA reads TGTGCCAGTAGTATAGATTTGGCTAGCGGGGAGTTGAGCAATGAGCAGTTCTTC. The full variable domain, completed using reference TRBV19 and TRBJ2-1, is DGGITQSPKYLFRKEGQNVTLSCEQNLNHDAMYWYRQDPGQGLRLIYYSQIVNDFQKGDIAEGYSVSREKKESFPLTVTSAQKNPTAFYLCASSIDLASGELSNEQFFGPGTRLTVL.

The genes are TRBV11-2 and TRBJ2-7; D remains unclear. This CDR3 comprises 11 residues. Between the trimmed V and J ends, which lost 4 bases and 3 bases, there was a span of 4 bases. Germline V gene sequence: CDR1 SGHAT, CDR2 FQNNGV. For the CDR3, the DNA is TGTGCCAGCAGCTCCTACTACGAGCAGTACTTC. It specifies CASSSYYEQYF.

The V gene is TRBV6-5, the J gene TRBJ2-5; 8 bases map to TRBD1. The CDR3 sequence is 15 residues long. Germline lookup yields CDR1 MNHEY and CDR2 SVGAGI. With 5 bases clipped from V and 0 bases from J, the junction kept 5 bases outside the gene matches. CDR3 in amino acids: CASSRNRGDQETQYF. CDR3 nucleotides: TGTGCCAGCAGTAGGAACAGGGGGGACCAAGAGACCCAGTACTTC.

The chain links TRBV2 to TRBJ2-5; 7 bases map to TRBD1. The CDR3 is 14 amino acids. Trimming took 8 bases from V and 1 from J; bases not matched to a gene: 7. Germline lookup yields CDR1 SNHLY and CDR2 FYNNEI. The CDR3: CASGLTGVQETQYF. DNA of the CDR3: TGTGCCAGCGGTTTAACAGGGGTCCAAGAGACCCAGTACTTC.

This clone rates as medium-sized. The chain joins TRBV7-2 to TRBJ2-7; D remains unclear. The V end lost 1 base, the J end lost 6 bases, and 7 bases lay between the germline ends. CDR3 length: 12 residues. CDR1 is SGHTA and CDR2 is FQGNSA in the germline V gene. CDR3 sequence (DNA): TGTGCCAGCAGCTTAGATCTCGCCGAGCAGTACTTC. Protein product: CASSLDLAEQYF.

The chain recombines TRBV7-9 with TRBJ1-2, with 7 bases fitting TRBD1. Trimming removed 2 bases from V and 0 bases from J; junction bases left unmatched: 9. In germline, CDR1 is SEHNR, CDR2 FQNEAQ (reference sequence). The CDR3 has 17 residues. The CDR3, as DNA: TGTGCCAGCAGCTTATTTCGGGACAGAGAAACTAACTATGGCTACACCTTC. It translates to CASSLFRDRETNYGYTF.

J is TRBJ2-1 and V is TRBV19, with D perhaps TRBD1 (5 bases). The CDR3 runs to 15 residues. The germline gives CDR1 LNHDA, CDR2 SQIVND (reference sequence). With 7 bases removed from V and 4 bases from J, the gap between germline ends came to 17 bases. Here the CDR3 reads CASKGRRDPYNEQFF. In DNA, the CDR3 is TGTGCCAGTAAAGGGCGCAGGGATCCATACAATGAGCAGTTCTTC.

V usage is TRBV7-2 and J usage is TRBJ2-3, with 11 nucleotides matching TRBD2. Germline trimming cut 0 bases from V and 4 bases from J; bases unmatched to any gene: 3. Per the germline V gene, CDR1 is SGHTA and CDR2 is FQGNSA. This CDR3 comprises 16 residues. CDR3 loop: CASSLASLAGADTQYF. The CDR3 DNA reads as TGTGCCAGCAGCTTAGCGTCACTAGCGGGAGCAGATACGCAGTATTTT.